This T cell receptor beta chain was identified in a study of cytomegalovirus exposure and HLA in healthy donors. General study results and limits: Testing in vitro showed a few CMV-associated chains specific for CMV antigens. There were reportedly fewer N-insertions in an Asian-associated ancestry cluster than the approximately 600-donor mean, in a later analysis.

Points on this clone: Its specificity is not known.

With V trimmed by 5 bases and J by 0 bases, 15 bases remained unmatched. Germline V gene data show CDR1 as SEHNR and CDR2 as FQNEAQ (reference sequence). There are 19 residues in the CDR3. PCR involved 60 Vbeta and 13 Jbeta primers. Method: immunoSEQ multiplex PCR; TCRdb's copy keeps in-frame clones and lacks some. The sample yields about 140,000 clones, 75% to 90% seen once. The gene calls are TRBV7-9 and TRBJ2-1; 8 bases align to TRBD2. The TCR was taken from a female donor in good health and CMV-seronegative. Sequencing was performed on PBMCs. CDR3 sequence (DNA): TGTGCCAGCAGCCCCTCTGGAGCGGGAGTACTGAGCTCCTACAATGAGCAGTTCTTC. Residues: CASSPSGAGVLSSYNEQFF.